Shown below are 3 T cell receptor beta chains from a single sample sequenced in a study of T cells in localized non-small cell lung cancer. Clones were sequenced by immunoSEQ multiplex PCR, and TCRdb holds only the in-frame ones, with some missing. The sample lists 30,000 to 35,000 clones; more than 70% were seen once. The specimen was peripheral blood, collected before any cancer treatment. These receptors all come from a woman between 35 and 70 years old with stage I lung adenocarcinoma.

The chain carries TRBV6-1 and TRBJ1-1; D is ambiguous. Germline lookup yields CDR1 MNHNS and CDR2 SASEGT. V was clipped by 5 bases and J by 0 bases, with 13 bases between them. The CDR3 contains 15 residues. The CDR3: CASSPNEGVNTEAFF. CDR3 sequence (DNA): TGTGCCAGCAGTCCTAATGAGGGTGTGAACACTGAAGCTTTCTTT.

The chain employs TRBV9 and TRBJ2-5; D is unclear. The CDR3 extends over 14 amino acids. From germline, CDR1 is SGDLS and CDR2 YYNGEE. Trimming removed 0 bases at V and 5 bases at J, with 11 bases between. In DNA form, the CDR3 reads TGTGCCAGCAGCGTAGAGGGTTTAGGGGAGACCCAGTACTTC. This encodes CASSVEGLGETQYF. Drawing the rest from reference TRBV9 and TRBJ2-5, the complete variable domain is DSGVTQTPKHLITATGQRVTLRCSPRSGDLSVYWYQQSLDQGLQFLIQYYNGEERAKGNILERFSAQQFPDLHSELNLSSLELGDSALYFCASSVEGLGETQYFGPGTRLLVL.

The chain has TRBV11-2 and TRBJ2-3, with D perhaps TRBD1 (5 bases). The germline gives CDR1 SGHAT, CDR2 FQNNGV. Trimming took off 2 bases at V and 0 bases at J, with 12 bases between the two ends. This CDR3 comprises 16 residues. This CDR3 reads CASSLWGDSSTDTQYF. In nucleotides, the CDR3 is TGTGCCAGCAGCTTATGGGGCGACTCTAGCACAGATACGCAGTATTTT.